This T cell receptor (beta chain) comes out of a study of blood T cell repertoires in COVID-19. In the authors' workflow: Amplification of reference gene primers was used by the study to estimate nucleated cell counts. Assay: immunoSEQ multiplex PCR; the TCRdb copy retains only in-frame clones and omits some. Clone size and the V and J calls come from that table; the DNA yielded D and trimming. The sample has 150,000 to 200,000 clones, roughly 79% seen once. The CDR3 loop spans 15 amino acids. The trim removed 4 bases at V and 8 bases at J, leaving 6 bases unmatched. The germline V gene has CDR1 SGHRS and CDR2 YFSETQ.

The chain uses TRBV5-1 and TRBJ2-1; 13 nucleotides agree with TRBD2. This clonotype was sampled from an elderly woman with COVID-19, enrolled during active disease. Material: peripheral blood. The CDR3 reads CASSLGLAGVDEQFF. The CDR3 bases are TGCGCCAGCAGCCTTGGACTAGCGGGAGTCGATGAGCAGTTCTTC.